This T cell receptor beta chain emerged from a study of T-cell reconstitution after alpha-beta-depleted transplantation in children. This clonotype was detected many times. The CDR3 is made up of 14 amino acids. Germline CDR1 LNHNV, CDR2 YYDKDF (reference sequence). V dropped 0 bases and J dropped 0 bases, with 6 bases sitting between them. Preparation of the TCRbeta library used unique molecular identifiers. TCRdb independently ran MiXCR on the PCR reads; one entry per CDR3 protein. The sample holds more than 200,000 distinct CDR3 sequences, roughly a quarter seen once. This specimen consisted of PBMCs, obtained before TCRalphabeta/CD19-depleted stem cell transplant. The receptor was derived from a girl aged 2 to 10 with Fanconi anemia, due to receive a stem cell transplant. This chain links TRBV15 with TRBJ2-7; unclear D gene. Here the CDR3 reads CATSREGISYEQYF. For the CDR3, the DNA is TGTGCCACCAGCAGAGAGGGGATCTCCTACGAGCAGTACTTC.